These 11 T cell receptor beta chains came from one sample sequenced in a study of blood T cell repertoires in COVID-19. Only in-frame clones appear in the TCRdb table, and some are missing; sequencing was by immunoSEQ multiplex PCR. The top ten clones hold about 19% of a sample with roughly 160,000 clones, around four fifths of them seen once. Sequenced sample: peripheral blood. These receptors all come from a woman between 65 and 79 years old who had recovered from COVID-19.

With respect to this clone: Since a much larger clone is just one base distant, this may be a read error. The chain's CDR3 is CASSTGGANTGELFF. CDR3 DNA sequence: TGTGCCAGCAGCACTGGCGGGGCGAACACCGGGGAGCTGTTTTTT. This sequence joins TRBV7-6 and TRBJ2-2, with D tentatively TRBD2 (6 bases). With 5 bases removed from V and 0 bases from J, the gap between germline ends came to 10 bases. The CDR3 is 15 residues long. Germline CDR1 reads SGHVS; CDR2 reads FNYEAQ.

The chain couples TRBV18 to TRBJ1-2, with unresolved D. Per germline, CDR1 KGHSH and CDR2 LQKENI. Trimming took off 3 bases at V and 10 bases at J, with 12 bases between the two ends. CDR3 length: 12 amino acids. CDR3 protein: CASSPEREDYTF. CDR3 in DNA: TGTGCCAGCTCACCGGAGCGCGAAGACTACACCTTC.

This chain uses TRBV5-5 with TRBJ2-7; a possible D gene is TRBD1 (6 bases). The germline V gene encodes CDR1 SGHKS and CDR2 YYEKEE (reference sequence). CDR3 length: 14 residues. V shed 4 bases and J shed 2 bases, with 13 bases lying between them. The DNA of the CDR3 is TGTGCCAGCAGCCCCACAGGGACCCCCTACGAGCAGTACTTC. Its protein product is CASSPTGTPYEQYF.

V usage is TRBV4-3 and J usage is TRBJ2-2; D gene unclear. Per the germline V gene, CDR1 is LGHNA and CDR2 is YSLEER. V lost 4 bases, J lost 4 bases, and 16 bases lay in between. The CDR3 is 16 residues long. The CDR3 DNA reads as TGCGCCAGCAGCCCCCTTCCGGAGTCGGGCACCGGGGAGCTGTTTTTT. Protein product: CASSPLPESGTGELFF.

The V gene is TRBV25-1, the J gene TRBJ1-3, with a possible D match to TRBD1 (6 bases). Per the germline V gene, CDR1 is MGHDK and CDR2 is SYGVNS. Trimming shortened V by 5 bases and J by 7 bases, and 15 bases separated the two germline ends. This CDR3 has 14 amino acids. The CDR3 bases are TGTGCCAGCAGTAGGGGGGGAACGGCGAACACCATATATTTT. Encoded protein: CASSRGGTANTIYF.

The chain has TRBV15 and TRBJ2-2; D may be TRBD2 (6 bases). Looked up from germline, CDR1 is LNHNV and CDR2 is YYDKDF (reference sequence). V shed 1 base and J shed 0 bases, with 12 bases lying between them. The CDR3 covers 17 residues. The chain's CDR3 is CATSRGSSGPNTGELFF. CDR3 coding DNA: TGTGCCACCAGCAGAGGGTCCAGCGGGCCGAACACCGGGGAGCTGTTTTTT.

The gene calls are TRBV10-3 and TRBJ2-7; 10 bases map to TRBD1. Germline V gene lookup returns CDR1 ENHRY and CDR2 SYGVKD. The trim removed 6 bases at V and 1 base at J, leaving 6 bases unmatched. The CDR3 extends over 15 amino acids. CDR3 bases: TGTGCCATCAGGAACCGGGACAGGGGTTCCTACGAGCAGTACTTC. This translates into CAIRNRDRGSYEQYF.

The chain is built from TRBV29-1 and TRBJ2-1; 14 positions agree with TRBD2. This CDR3 has 16 residues. V lost 4 bases, J lost 0 bases, and 2 bases stayed unmatched. In germline, CDR1 is SQVTM, CDR2 ANQGSEA. The CDR3 nucleotides read TGCAGCGTTGGGGGGACTAGCGGGAGCTCCTACAATGAGCAGTTCTTC. It encodes CSVGGTSGSSYNEQFF.

This clone was counted between two and nine times. The chain joins TRBV7-3 to TRBJ2-7, with D possibly being TRBD1 (6 bases). The V gene's germline CDR1 is SGHTA and CDR2 FQGTGA. The CDR3 consists of 15 residues. Trimming shortened V by 0 bases and J by 3 bases, and 12 bases separated the two germline ends. The DNA for the CDR3 is TGTGCCAGCAGCTTAACGGATGGACAGATCTACGAGCAGTACTTC. This sequence encodes CASSLTDGQIYEQYF.

The rearrangement links TRBV5-6 to TRBJ2-5; D call uncertain. V shed 2 bases and J shed 0 bases, with 8 bases lying between them. CDR1 is SGHDT and CDR2 is YYEEEE in the germline V gene. The CDR3 extends over 14 amino acids. The CDR3 DNA reads TGTGCCAGCAGCTTTCTATCGGACCAAGAGACCCAGTACTTC. This codes for CASSFLSDQETQYF.

The CDR3 DNA follows: TGTGCCAGCAGTTTAGCGGGGTCCCCCTATCAGCCCCAGCATTTT. Translation: CASSLAGSPYQPQHF. The chain recombines TRBV28 with TRBJ1-5, with unresolved D. The V gene lost 2 bases and the J gene lost 5 bases, with 13 bases spanning the gap. Germline CDR1 reads MDHEN; CDR2 reads SYDVKM. The CDR3 is made up of 15 amino acids.